This T cell receptor beta chain was sequenced in a study of a mutant IDH1 vaccine in newly diagnosed glioma. For this clone: Antigen unknown.

Germline V gene data show CDR1 as KGHSH and CDR2 as LQKENI. The CDR3 runs to 17 residues. V was pared by 6 bases and J by 6 bases, with 25 bases between. The sample's time point: week 23, last vaccination. The study gave 300 ug of mutant IDH1 20-mer peptide per vaccine dose, with topical imiquimod. Sequencing used immunoSEQ multiplex PCR; TCRdb keeps in-frame clones, though not all of them. The sample shows more than 25,000 clones, approximately 88% of them seen only once. This sample comprised PBMCs, obtained from a glioma patient whose treatment included an IDH1 peptide vaccine. This clonotype was sampled from a man in his forties or fifties with glioma. V is TRBV18 and J is TRBJ2-3; D perhaps matches TRBD2 (7 bases). CDR3 bases: TGTGCCAGCTCGCCCTCTAATCCTCGAGGGGGGGCGGATACGCAGTATTTT. Its translation: CASSPSNPRGGADTQYF. The whole variable domain, remainder taken from reference TRBV18 and TRBJ2-3, is NAGVMQNPRHLVRRRGQEARLRCSPMKGHSHVYWYRQLPEEGLKFMVYLQKENIIDESGMPKERFSAEFPKEGPSILRIQQVVRGDSAAYFCASSPSNPRGGADTQYFGPGTRLTVL.